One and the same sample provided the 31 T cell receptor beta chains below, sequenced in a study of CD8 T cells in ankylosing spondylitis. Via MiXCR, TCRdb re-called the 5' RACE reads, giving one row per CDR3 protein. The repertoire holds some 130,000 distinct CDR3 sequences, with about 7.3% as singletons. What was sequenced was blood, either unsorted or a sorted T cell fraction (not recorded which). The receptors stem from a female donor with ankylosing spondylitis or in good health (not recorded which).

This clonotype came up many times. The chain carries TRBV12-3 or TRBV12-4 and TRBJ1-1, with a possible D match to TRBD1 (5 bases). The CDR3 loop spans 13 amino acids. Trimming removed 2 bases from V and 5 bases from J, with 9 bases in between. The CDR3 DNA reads TGTGCCAGCAGTTTAATTGGGGGGACTGAAGCTTTCTTT. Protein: CASSLIGGTEAFF.

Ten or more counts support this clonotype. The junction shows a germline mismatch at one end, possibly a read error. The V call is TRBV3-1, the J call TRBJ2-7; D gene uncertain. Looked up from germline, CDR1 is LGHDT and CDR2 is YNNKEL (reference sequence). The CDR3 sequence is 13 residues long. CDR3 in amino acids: CASRQGASYEQYF. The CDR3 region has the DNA TGTGCCAGCAGGCAAGGAGCTAGCTACGAGCAGTACTTC.

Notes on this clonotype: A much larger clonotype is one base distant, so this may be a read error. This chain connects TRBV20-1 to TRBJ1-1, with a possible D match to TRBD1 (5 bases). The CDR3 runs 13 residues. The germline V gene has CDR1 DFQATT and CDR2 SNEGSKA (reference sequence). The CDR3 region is CSTRGRAYTEAFF. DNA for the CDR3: TGCAGTACTAGAGGCAGGGCCTACACTGAAGCTTTCTTT.

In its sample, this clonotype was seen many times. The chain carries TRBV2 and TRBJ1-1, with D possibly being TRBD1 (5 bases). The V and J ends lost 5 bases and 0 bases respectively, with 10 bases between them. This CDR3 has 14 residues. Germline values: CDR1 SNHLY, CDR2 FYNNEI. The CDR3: CASSTDSLNTEAFF. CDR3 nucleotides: TGTGCCAGCAGTACCGACAGCTTGAACACTGAAGCTTTCTTT.

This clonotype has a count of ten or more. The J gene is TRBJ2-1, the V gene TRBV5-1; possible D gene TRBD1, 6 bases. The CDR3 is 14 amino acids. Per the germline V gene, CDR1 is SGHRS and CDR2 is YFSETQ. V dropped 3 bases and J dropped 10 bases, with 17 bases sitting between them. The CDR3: CASSSRQAAAEQFF. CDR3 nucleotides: TGCGCCAGCAGCTCGAGACAGGCTGCCGCGGAGCAGTTCTTC.

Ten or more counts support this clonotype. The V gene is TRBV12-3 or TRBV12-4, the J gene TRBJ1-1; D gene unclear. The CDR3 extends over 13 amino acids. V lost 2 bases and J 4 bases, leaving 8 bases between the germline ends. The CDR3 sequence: CASSLIWVTEAFF. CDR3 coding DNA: TGTGCCAGCAGTTTAATATGGGTCACTGAAGCTTTCTTT.

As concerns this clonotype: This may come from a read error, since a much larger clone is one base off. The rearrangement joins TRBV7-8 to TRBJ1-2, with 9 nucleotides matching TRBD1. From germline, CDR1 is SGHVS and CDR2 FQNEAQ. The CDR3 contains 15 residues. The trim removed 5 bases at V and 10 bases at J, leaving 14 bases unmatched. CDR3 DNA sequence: TGTGCCAGCAGCCCCCGCGGACAGGGGTATTACGACTACACCTTC. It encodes CASSPRGQGYYDYTF.

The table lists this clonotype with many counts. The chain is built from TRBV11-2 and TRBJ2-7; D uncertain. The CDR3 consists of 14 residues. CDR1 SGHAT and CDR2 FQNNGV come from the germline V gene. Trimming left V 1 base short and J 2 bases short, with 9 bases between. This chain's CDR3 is CASSLALTTYEQYF. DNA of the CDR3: TGTGCCAGCAGCTTAGCGCTCACCACCTACGAGCAGTACTTC.

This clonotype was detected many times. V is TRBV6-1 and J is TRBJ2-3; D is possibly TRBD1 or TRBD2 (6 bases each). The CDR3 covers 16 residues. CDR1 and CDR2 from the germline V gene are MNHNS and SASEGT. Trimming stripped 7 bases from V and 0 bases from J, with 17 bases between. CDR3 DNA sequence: TGTGCCAGCAAGGGACTGGACAGCACTAGCACAGATACGCAGTATTTT. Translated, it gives CASKGLDSTSTDTQYF.

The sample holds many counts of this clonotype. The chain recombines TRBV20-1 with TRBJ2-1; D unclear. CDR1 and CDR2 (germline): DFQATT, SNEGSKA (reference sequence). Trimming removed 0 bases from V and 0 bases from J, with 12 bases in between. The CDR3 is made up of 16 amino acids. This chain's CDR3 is CSARDATRSSYNEQFF. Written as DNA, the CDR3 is TGCAGTGCTAGAGATGCGACGAGGAGCTCCTACAATGAGCAGTTCTTC.

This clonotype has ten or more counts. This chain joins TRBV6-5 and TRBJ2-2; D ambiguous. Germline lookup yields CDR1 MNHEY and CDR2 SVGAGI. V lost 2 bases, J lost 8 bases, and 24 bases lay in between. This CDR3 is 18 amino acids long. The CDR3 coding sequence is TGTGCCAGCAGTTACAACGATGATCCGGCTAGGTCCTCGGGGGAGCTGTTTTTT. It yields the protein CASSYNDDPARSSGELFF.

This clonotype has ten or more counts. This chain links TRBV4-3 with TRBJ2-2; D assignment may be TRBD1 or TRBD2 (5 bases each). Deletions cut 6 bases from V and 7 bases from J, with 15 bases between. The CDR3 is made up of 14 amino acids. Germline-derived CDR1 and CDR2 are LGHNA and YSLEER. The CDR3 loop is CASSLARDGGELFF. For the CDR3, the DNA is TGCGCCAGCAGTCTAGCCAGGGATGGCGGGGAGCTGTTTTTT.

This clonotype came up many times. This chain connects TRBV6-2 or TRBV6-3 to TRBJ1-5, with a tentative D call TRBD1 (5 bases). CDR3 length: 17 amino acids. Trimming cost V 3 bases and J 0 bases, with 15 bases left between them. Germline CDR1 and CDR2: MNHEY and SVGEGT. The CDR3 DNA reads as TGTGCCAGCAGTTATCGAGCGGGACGGACTAGCAATCAGCCCCAGCATTTT. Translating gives CASSYRAGRTSNQPQHF.

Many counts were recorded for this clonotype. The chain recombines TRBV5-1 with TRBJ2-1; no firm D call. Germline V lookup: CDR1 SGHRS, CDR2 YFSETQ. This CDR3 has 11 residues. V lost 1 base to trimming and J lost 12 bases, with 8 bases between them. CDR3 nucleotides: TGCGCCAGCAGCTTGAACGTCAGGCAGTTCTTC. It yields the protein CASSLNVRQFF. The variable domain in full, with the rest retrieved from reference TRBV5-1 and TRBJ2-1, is KAGVTQTPRYLIKTRGQQVTLSCSPISGHRSVSWYQQTPGQGLQFLFEYFSETQRNKGNFPGRFSGRQFSNSRSEMNVSTLELGDSALYLCASSLNVRQFFGPGTRLTVL.

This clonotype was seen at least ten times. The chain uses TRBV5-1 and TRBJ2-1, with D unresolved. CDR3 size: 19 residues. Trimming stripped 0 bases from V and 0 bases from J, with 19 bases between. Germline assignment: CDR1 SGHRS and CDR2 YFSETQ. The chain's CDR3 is CASSLGKGHLSSSYNEQFF. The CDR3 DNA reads TGCGCCAGCAGCTTGGGGAAGGGCCACCTTTCGAGCTCCTACAATGAGCAGTTCTTC.

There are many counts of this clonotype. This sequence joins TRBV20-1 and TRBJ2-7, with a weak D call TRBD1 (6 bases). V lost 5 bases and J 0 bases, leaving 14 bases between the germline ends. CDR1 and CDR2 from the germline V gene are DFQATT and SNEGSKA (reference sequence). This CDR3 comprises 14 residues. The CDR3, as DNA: TGCAGTGCTGAGGTTCCGGGACACTCCTACGAGCAGTACTTC. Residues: CSAEVPGHSYEQYF.

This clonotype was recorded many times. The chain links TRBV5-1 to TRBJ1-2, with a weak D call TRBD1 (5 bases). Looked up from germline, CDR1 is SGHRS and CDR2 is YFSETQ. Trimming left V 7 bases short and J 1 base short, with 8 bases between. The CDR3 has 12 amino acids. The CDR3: CASGADNYGYTF. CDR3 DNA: TGCGCCAGCGGGGCGGATAACTATGGCTACACCTTC. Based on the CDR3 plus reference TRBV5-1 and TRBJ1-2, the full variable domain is KAGVTQTPRYLIKTRGQQVTLSCSPISGHRSVSWYQQTPGQGLQFLFEYFSETQRNKGNFPGRFSGRQFSNSRSEMNVSTLELGDSALYLCASGADNYGYTFGSGTRLTVV.

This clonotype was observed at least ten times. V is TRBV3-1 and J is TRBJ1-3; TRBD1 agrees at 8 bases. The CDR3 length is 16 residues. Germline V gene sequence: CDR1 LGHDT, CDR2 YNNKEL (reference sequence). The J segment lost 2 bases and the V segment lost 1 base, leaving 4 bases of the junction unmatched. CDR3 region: CASSQGRGQTGNTIYF. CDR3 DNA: TGTGCCAGCAGCCAAGGCAGGGGGCAGACTGGAAACACCATATATTTT.

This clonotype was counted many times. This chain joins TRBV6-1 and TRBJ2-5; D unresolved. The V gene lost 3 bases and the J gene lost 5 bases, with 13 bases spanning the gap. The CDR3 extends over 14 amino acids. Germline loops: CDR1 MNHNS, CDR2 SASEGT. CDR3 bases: TGTGCCAGCAGTGAGACAATTCTCGGGGAGACCCAGTACTTC. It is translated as CASSETILGETQYF.

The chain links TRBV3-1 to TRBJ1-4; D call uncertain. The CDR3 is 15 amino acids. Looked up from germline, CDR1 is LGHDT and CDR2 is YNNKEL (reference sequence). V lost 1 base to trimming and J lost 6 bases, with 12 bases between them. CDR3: CASSQVMDGDEKLFF. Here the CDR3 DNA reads TGTGCCAGCAGCCAAGTTATGGACGGGGATGAAAAACTGTTTTTT.

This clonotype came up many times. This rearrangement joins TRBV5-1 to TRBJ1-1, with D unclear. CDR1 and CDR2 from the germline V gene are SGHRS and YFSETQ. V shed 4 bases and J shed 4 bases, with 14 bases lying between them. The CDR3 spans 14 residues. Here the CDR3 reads CASSERVGSTEAFF. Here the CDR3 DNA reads TGCGCCAGCAGCGAGAGGGTGGGGAGCACTGAAGCTTTCTTT.

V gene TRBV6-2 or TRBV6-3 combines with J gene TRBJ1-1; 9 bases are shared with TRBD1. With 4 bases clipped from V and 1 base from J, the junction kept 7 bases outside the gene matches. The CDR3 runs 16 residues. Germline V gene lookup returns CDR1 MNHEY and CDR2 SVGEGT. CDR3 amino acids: CASSSGQGISNTEAFF. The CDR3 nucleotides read TGTGCCAGCAGTTCCGGACAGGGGATATCGAACACTGAAGCTTTCTTT.

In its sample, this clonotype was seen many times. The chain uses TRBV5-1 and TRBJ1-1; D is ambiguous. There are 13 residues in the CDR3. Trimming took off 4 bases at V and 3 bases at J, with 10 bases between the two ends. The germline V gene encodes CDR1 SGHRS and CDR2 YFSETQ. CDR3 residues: CASSPRVDTEAFF. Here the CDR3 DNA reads TGCGCCAGCAGCCCACGTGTGGACACTGAAGCTTTCTTT.

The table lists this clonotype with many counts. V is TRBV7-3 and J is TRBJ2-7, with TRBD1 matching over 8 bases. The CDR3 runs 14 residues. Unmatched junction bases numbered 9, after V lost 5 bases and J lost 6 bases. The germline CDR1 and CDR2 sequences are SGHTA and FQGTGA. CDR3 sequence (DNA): TGTGCCAGCAGCCAGTACGGACAGGGAGGCGAGCAGTACTTC. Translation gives CASSQYGQGGEQYF.

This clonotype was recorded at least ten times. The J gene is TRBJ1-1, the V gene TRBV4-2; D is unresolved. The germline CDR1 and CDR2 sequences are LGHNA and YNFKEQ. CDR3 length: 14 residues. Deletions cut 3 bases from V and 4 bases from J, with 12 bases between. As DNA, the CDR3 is TGTGCCAGCAGCCAGGAGATTGTGGGCACTGAAGCTTTCTTT. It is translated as CASSQEIVGTEAFF.

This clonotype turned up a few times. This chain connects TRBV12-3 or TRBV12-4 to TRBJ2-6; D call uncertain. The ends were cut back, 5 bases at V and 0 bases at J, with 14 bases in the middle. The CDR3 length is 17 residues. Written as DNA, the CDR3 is TGTGCCAGCAGTCCCGGTCGAGGCGTCTCTGGGGCCAACGTCCTGACTTTC. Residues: CASSPGRGVSGANVLTF.

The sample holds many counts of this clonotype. CDR3 in amino acids: CAISESTGGVGNEQFF. The CDR3 DNA sequence: TGTGCCATCAGTGAGTCGACAGGGGGCGTTGGCAATGAGCAGTTCTTC. The rearrangement links TRBV10-3 to TRBJ2-1, with 10 positions matching TRBD1. With V trimmed by 0 bases and J by 6 bases, 5 bases remained unmatched. Germline loops: CDR1 ENHRY, CDR2 SYGVKD. This CDR3 is 16 amino acids long.

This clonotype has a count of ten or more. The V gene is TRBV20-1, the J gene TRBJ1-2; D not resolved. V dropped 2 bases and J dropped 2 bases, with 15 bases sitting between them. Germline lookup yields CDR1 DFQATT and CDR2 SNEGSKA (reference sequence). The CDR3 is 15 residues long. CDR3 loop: CSARRPLGENYGYTF. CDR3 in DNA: TGCAGTGCTAGACGACCTTTAGGCGAGAACTATGGCTACACCTTC.

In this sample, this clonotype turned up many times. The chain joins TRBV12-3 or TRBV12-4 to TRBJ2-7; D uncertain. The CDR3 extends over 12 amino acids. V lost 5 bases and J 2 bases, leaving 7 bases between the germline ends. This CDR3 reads CASSARTYEQYF. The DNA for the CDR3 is TGTGCCAGCAGTGCTAGAACCTACGAGCAGTACTTC.

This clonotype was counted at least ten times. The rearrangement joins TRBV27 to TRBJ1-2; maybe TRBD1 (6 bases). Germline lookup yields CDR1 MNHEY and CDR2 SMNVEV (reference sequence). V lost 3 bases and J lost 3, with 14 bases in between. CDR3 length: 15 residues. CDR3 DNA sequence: TGTGCCAGCAGTTTTAGCCCCACAGGGTACTATGGCTACACCTTC. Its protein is CASSFSPTGYYGYTF.

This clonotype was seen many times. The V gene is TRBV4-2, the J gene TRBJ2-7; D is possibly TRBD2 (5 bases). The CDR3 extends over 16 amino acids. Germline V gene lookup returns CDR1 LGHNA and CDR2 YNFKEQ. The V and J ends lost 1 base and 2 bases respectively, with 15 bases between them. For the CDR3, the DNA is TGTGCCAGCAGCCAAGCCTTCAGCGGAATGACCTACGAGCAGTACTTC. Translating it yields CASSQAFSGMTYEQYF.